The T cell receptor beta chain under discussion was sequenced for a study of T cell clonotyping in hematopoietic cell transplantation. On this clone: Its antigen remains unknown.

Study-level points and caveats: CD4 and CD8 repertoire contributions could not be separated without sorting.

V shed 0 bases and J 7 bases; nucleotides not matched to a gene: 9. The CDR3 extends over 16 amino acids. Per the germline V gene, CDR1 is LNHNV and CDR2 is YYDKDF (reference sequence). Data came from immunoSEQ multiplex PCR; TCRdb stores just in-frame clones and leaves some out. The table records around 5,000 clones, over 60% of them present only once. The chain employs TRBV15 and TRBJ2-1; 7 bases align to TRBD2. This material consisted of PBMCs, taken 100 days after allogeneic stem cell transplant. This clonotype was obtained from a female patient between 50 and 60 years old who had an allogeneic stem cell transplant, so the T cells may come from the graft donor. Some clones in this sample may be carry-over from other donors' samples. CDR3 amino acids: CATSRDPAGVGNEQFF. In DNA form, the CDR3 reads TGTGCCACCAGCAGAGATCCGGCGGGAGTCGGGAATGAGCAGTTCTTC.